This paragraph reports one TCR beta chain. Its target is unknown. The PCR made use of 60 Vbeta and 13 Jbeta primers. Method: immunoSEQ multiplex PCR; TCRdb's copy keeps in-frame clones and lacks some. Among roughly 140,000 clones, roughly 80% were seen once, and the ten largest hold about 2.6%. This sample was taken from a study of cytomegalovirus exposure and HLA in healthy donors. Study observations and caveats: What a later analysis showed was that several of the most significant clusters appeared linked to common viral pathogens.

This sequence originates from a boy between 2 and 10 years old in good health and CMV-seronegative. The sample taken for sequencing was PBMCs.

The CDR3 loop reads CASSSQGIGEKLFF. CDR3 sequence (DNA): TGTGCCAGCTCATCGCAGGGGATTGGGGAAAAACTGTTTTTT. The chain uses TRBV18 and TRBJ1-4; possible D gene TRBD1, 6 bases. The length of the CDR3 is 14 residues. V lost 5 bases to trimming and J lost 8 bases, with 15 bases between them. Germline-derived CDR1 and CDR2 are KGHSH and LQKENI.